These T cell receptor beta chains were read from a single sample in a study of cytomegalovirus exposure and HLA in healthy donors. The data were produced by immunoSEQ multiplex PCR, yet TCRdb's version contains in-frame clones alone and is incomplete. The sample comprises 150,000 to 200,000 clones, roughly 68% of which are singletons, and around 9.3% rests with the top ten. The material sequenced was PBMCs. Receptors were obtained from a man in his thirties or forties in good health and CMV-seropositive. The CDR3 runs from the conserved cysteine through the conserved F or W.

v_gene	j_gene	CDR3aa
TRBV7-9	TRBJ1-2	CASSFEGQDGYTF
TRBV5-6	TRBJ1-2	CASSYSGSYGYTF
TRBV9	TRBJ2-7	CASSAIASGYSYEQYF
TRBV7-6	TRBJ2-3	CASSSGLAADTQYF
TRBV30	TRBJ2-5	CAWSRYQETQYF
TRBV5-1	TRBJ2-7	CASSNGQGGYEQYF
TRBV29-1	TRBJ1-1	CSVVPWTGVNTEAFF
TRBV10-3	TRBJ1-1	CAIRTQGAKTEAFF
TRBV2	TRBJ2-3	CASRMDLSSSTDTQYF
TRBV5-1	TRBJ1-2	CASSLTGSPEEGYTF
TRBV5-1	TRBJ1-1	CASSLAAGKYTEAFF
TRBV5-4	TRBJ2-1	CASSSDSYNEQFF
TRBV18	TRBJ2-7	CASSPVTSDEQYF
TRBV4-1	TRBJ2-5	CASSQMVSGGETQYF
TRBV6-5	TRBJ1-4	CASSLDGGFEKLFF
TRBV18	TRBJ1-6	CASSPPGGQGGDSPLHF
TRBV7-2	TRBJ2-5	CASSSSGTAQETQYF
TRBV11-3	TRBJ1-1	CASSSDSVMNTEAFF
TRBV5-1	TRBJ2-1	CASSLGDSRSYNEQFF
TRBV6-6	TRBJ2-1	CASSYSRARDEQFF
TRBV5-6	TRBJ2-7	CASSLAGTVGIWEQYF
TRBV18	TRBJ2-7	CASSPWTGDSYEQYF
TRBV5-1	TRBJ1-1	CASSLDFGTGLNTEAFF
TRBV30	TRBJ2-7	CAWGRGSYEQYF
TRBV7-9	TRBJ1-2	CASSPDSGGDRYGYTF
TRBV7-2	TRBJ2-7	CASSLGASGTYEQYF
TRBV18	TRBJ1-3	CASSRIQAPSGNTIYF
TRBV7-9	TRBJ2-1	CASSAKLAGEAEQFF
TRBV9	TRBJ2-7	CASSGTWASGDEQYF
TRBV2	TRBJ2-7	CASSRYEQYF
TRBV9	TRBJ2-1	CASGSPDEQFF
TRBV2	TRBJ2-2	CASSPRQGGIGELFF
TRBV11-1	TRBJ2-7	CASSLDAGGSYEQYF
TRBV7-2	TRBJ2-7	CASSLVVAGDYEQYF
TRBV7-7	TRBJ2-7	CASSLGGGASYEQYF
TRBV27	TRBJ1-5	CASSQGNQPQHF
TRBV4-1	TRBJ2-5	CASSQRERTQETQYF
TRBV18	TRBJ2-7	CASSPRQGVGEQYF
TRBV28	TRBJ2-5	CASRRPRAGGGEQYF
TRBV6-1	.	CASSEVPYEQYF
TRBV27	TRBJ1-5	CASSFIGQPQHF
TRBV10-1	TRBJ2-1	CASSLNSGIGEQFF
TRBV4-1	TRBJ1-2	CASSQRGTGGAYGYTF
TRBV21-1	TRBJ2-1	CASRIPGNEQFF
TRBV28	TRBJ2-6	CATLVGGLGSGANVLTF
TRBV10-2	TRBJ2-7	CASSEQGYEQYF